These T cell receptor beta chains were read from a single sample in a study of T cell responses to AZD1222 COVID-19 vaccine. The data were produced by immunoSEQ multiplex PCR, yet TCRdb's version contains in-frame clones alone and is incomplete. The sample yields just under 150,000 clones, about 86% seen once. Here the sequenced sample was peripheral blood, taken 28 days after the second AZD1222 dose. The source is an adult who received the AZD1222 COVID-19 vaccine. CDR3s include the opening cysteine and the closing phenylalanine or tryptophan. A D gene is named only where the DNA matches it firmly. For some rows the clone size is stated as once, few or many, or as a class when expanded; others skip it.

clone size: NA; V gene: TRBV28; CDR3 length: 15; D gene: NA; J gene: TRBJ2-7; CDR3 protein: CASSFGSGASYEQYF; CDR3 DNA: TGTGCCAGCAGTTTTGGGAGCGGCGCGTCCTACGAGCAGTACTTC
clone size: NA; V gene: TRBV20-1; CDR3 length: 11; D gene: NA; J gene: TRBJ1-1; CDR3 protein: CSAGTRVEAFF; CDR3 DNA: TGCAGTGCTGGCACTCGAGTTGAAGCTTTCTTT
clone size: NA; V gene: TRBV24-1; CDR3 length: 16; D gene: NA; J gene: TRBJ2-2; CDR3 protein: CATSVVGMGNTGELFF; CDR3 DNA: TGTGCCACCAGTGTGGTCGGAATGGGGAACACCGGGGAGCTGTTTTTT
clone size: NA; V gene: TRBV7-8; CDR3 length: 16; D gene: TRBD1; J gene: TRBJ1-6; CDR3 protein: CASSSATRQGFSPLHF; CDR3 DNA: TGTGCCAGCAGCTCAGCGACCAGACAGGGTTTCTCACCCCTCCACTTT
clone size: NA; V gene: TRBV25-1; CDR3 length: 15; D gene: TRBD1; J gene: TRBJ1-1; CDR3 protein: CASSEYRTGNTEAFF; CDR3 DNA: TGTGCCAGCAGTGAATATCGGACAGGAAACACTGAAGCTTTCTTT
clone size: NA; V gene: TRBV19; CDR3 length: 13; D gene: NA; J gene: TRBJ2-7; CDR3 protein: CASSVTGIYEQYF; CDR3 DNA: TGTGCCAGTAGTGTAACTGGCATCTACGAGCAGTACTTC
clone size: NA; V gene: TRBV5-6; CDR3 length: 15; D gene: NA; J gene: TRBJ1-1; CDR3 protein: CASSFRRSGATEAFF; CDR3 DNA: TGTGCCAGCAGCTTCCGGCGGTCAGGGGCCACTGAAGCTTTCTTT
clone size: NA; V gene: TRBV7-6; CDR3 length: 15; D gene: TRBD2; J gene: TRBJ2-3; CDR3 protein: CASSSLGGRGDTQYF; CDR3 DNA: TGTGCCAGCAGCTCCCTGGGAGGGAGAGGAGATACGCAGTATTTT
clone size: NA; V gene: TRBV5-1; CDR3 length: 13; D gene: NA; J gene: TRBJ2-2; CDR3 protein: CASSLGWTGELFF; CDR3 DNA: TGCGCCAGCAGCTTGGGCTGGACCGGGGAGCTGTTTTTT
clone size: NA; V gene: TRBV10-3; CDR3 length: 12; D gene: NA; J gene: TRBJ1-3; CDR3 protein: CAIRDGGNTIYF; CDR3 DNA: TGTGCCATCAGGGATGGAGGAAACACCATATATTTT
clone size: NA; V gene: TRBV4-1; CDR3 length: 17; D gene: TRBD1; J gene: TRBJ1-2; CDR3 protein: CASSQGLPGQGIYGYTF; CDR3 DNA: TGCGCCAGCAGCCAAGGGCTCCCCGGACAGGGGATCTATGGCTACACCTTC
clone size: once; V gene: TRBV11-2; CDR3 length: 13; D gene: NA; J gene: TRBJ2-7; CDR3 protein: CASSLGAHYEQYF; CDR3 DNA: TGTGCCAGCAGCTTAGGGGCCCACTACGAGCAGTACTTC
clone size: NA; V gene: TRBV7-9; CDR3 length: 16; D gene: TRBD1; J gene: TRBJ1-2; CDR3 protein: CASSLDSRDRGYGYTF; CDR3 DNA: TGTGCCAGCAGCTTAGATTCCCGGGACAGGGGTTATGGCTACACCTTC
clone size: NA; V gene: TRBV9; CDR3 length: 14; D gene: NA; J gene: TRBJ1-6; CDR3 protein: CASSVGGDISPLHF; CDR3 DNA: TGTGCCAGCAGCGTAGGAGGGGATATTTCACCCCTCCACTTT
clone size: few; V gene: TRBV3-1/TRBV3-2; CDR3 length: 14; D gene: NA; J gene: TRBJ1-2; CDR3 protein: CASSRGPANYGYTF; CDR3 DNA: TGTGCCAGCAGCCGGGGGCCAGCTAACTATGGCTACACCTTC
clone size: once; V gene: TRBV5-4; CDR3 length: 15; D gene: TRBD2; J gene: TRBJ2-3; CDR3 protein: CASRGGRGIGDTQYF; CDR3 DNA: TGTGCCAGCAGGGGCGGGAGGGGGATTGGAGATACGCAGTATTTT
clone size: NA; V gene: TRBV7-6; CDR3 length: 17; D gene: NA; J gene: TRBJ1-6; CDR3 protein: CASSVEGLSSYNSPLHF; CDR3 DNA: TGTGCCAGCAGCGTCGAGGGACTGAGCTCCTATAATTCACCCCTCCACTTT
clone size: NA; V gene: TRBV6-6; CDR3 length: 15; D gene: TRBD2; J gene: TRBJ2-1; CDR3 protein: CASSSSSGRTNEQFF; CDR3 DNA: TGTGCCAGCAGTTCCTCTAGCGGGAGAACCAATGAGCAGTTCTTC
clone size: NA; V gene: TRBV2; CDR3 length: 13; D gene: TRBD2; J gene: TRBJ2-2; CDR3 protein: CANLAENTGELFF; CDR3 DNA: TGTGCCAACCTAGCGGAAAACACCGGGGAGCTGTTTTTT
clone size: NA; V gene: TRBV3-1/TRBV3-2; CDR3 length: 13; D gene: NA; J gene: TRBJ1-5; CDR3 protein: CASSQGRGQPQHF; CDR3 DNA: TGTGCCAGCAGCCAAGGCAGAGGGCAGCCCCAGCATTTT
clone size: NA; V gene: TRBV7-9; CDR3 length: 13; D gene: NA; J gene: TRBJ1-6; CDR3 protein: CASTQSGDSPLHF; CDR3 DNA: TGTGCCAGTACTCAGAGTGGTGATTCACCCCTCCACTTT
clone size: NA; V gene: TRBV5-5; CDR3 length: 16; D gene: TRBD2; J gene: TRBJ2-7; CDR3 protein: CASSLKTSGGVYEQYF; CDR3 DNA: TGTGCCAGCAGCTTGAAAACTAGCGGGGGAGTCTACGAGCAGTACTTC
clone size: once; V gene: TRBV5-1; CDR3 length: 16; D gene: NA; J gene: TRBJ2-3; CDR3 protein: CASSLVVQGPADTQYF; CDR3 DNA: TGCGCCAGCAGCTTGGTTGTTCAGGGACCCGCAGATACGCAGTATTTT
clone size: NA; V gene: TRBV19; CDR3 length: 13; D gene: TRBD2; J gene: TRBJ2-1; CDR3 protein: CASNLAGLNEQFF; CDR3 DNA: TGTGCCAGTAACCTAGCGGGGCTCAATGAGCAGTTCTTC
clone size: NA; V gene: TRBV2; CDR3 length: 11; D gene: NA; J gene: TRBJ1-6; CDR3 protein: CASILLRRLHF; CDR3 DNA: TGTGCCAGCATCCTCCTAAGGCGTTTGCACTTT
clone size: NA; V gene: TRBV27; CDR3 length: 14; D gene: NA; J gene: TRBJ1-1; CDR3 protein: CASSFFRASTEAFF; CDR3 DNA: TGTGCCAGCAGTTTCTTCCGAGCCTCCACTGAAGCTTTCTTT
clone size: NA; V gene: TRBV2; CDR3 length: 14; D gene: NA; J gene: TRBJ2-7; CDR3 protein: CASSESRGRYEQYF; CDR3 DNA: TGTGCCAGCAGTGAGAGTAGGGGCCGGTACGAGCAGTACTTC
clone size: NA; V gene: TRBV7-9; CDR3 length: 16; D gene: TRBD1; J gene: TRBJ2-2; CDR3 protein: CASSRRQGANTGELFF; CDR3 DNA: TGTGCCAGCAGCCGCCGACAGGGGGCGAACACCGGGGAGCTGTTTTTT
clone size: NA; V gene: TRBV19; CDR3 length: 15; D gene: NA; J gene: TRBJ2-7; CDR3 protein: CASSMFAGGPYEQYF; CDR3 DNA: TGTGCCAGTAGTATGTTCGCGGGTGGACCCTACGAGCAGTACTTC
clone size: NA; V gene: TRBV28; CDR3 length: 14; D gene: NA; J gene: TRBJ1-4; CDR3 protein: CASHTTSFNEKLFF; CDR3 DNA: TGTGCCAGCCACACGACTTCCTTTAATGAAAAACTGTTTTTT
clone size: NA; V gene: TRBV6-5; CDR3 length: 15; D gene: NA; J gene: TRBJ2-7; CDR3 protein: CASSPDWGESYEQYF; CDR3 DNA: TGTGCCAGCAGCCCCGACTGGGGGGAGTCCTACGAGCAGTACTTC
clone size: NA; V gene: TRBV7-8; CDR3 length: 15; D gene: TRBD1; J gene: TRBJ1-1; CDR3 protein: CASSGQVGVWTEAFF; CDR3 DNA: TGTGCCAGCAGCGGACAGGTGGGGGTGTGGACTGAAGCTTTCTTT
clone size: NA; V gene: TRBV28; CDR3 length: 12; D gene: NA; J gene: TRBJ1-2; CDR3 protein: CASSLSEYGYTF; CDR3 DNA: TGTGCCAGCAGTTTATCTGAATATGGCTACACCTTC
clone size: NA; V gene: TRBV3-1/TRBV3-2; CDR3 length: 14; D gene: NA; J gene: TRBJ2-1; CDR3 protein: CASSQGGGSNEQFF; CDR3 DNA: TGTGCCAGCAGCCAAGGAGGAGGAAGCAATGAGCAGTTCTTC
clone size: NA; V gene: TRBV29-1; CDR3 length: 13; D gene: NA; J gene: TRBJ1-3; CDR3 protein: CSVAESSGNTIYF; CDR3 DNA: TGCAGCGTCGCCGAGAGCTCTGGAAACACCATATATTTT
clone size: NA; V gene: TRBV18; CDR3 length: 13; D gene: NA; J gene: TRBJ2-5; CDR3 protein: CASSPRHKETQYF; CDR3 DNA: TGTGCCAGCTCACCACGTCACAAAGAGACCCAGTACTTC
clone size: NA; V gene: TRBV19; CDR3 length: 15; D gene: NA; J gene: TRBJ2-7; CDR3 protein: CASSMGQPGVSEQYF; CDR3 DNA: TGTGCCAGTAGTATGGGGCAACCGGGAGTCAGCGAGCAGTACTTC
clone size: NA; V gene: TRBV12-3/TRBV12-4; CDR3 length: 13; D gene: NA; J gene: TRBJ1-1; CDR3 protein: CASSQQLNTEAFF; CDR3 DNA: TGTGCCAGCAGTCAACAGTTGAACACTGAAGCTTTCTTT
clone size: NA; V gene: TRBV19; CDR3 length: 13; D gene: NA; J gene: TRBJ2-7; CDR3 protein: CASSTRLGQEQYF; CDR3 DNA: TGTGCCAGTAGTACTCGATTAGGACAGGAGCAGTACTTC
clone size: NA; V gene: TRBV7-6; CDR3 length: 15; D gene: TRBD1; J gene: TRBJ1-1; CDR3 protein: CASSSYRGQDTEAFF; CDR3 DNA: TGTGCCAGCAGCTCATACAGGGGGCAGGACACTGAAGCTTTCTTT
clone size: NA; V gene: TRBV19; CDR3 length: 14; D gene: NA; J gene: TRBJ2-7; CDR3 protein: CASSKGDLEYEQYF; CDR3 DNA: TGTGCCAGTAGTAAGGGGGACTTAGAATACGAGCAGTACTTC
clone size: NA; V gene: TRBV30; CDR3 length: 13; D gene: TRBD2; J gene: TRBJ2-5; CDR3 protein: CAWELAGAETQYF; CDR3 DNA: TGTGCCTGGGAACTAGCGGGGGCGGAGACCCAGTACTTC
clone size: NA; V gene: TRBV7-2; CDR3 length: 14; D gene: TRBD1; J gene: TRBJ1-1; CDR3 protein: CASSPQGAGTEAFF; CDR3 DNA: TGTGCCAGCAGCCCACAGGGGGCGGGCACTGAAGCTTTCTTT
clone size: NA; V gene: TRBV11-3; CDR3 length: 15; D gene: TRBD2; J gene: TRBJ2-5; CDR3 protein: CASSLGASGSKTQYF; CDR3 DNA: TGTGCCAGCAGCTTAGGAGCTAGCGGGAGTAAGACCCAGTACTTC
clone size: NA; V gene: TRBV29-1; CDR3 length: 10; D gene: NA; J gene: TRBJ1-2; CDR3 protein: CSVEEGQRLF; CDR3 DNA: TGCAGCGTTGAAGAGGGGCAACGCCTCTTC
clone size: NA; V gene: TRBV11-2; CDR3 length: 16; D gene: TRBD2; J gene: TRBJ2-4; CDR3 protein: CASSKAGGVAKNIQYF; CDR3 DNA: TGTGCCAGCAGCAAAGCGGGAGGGGTAGCCAAAAACATTCAGTACTTC